These 19 T cell receptor beta chains share one sample of origin, sequenced in a study of cytomegalovirus exposure and HLA in healthy donors. PCR primers comprised 60 Vbeta and 13 Jbeta primers. Repertoires were generated with immunoSEQ multiplex PCR, while TCRdb's copy carries only in-frame clones and drops some. The table has 100,000 or so clones, about 74% seen once. The sample was PBMCs. The source of these receptors is a young woman in good health and CMV-seropositive.

This clone was picked up one time. V gene TRBV4-1 combines with J gene TRBJ1-3; 7 bases match TRBD1. J lost 7 bases, V lost 3 bases, and 12 bases had no gene match. Germline CDR1 reads MGHRA; CDR2 reads YSYEKL. The CDR3 contains 16 residues. This chain's CDR3 is CASSHPPGGGGNTIYF. The CDR3 coding sequence is TGCGCCAGCAGCCATCCCCCGGGAGGGGGCGGGAACACCATATATTTT.

The V gene is TRBV6-5, the J gene TRBJ1-4, with TRBD1 as a possible D gene (5 bases). This CDR3 is built from 15 residues. Trimming cost V 2 bases and J 6 bases, with 13 bases left between them. Per germline, CDR1 MNHEY and CDR2 SVGAGI. The CDR3, as DNA: TGTGCCAGCAGTTACATTCAGGGTGGCGATGAAAAACTGTTTTTT. Its protein is CASSYIQGGDEKLFF.

The chain couples TRBV4-1 to TRBJ2-7, with D possibly being TRBD1 (7 bases). Germline V gene data show CDR1 as MGHRA and CDR2 as YSYEKL. The CDR3 consists of 16 residues. The V end lost 1 base, the J end lost 2 bases, and 15 bases lay between the germline ends. CDR3 protein: CASSQASGQGAYEQYF. The CDR3 DNA follows: TGCGCCAGCAGCCAAGCAAGCGGGCAGGGGGCCTACGAGCAGTACTTC.

The chain couples TRBV28 to TRBJ2-2; 8 nucleotides match TRBD1. Per the germline V gene, CDR1 is MDHEN and CDR2 is SYDVKM. Trimming removed 4 bases from V and 0 bases from J; junction bases left unmatched: 7. This CDR3 region has 17 residues. CDR3 loop: CASSSWTGPTNTGELFF. DNA for the CDR3: TGTGCCAGCAGTTCGTGGACAGGGCCGACGAACACCGGGGAGCTGTTTTTT.

In this sample, this clone turned up a few times. One end of the junction does not line up with germline, which may come from a read error. The chain employs TRBV28 and TRBJ2-1, with D uncertain. The CDR3 spans 11 residues. Germline V gene sequence: CDR1 MDHEN, CDR2 SYDVKM. The CDR3 coding sequence is TGTGCCAGCAGTTCCTTCAATGAGCAGTTCTTC. Residues: CASSSFNEQFF.

There are a few counts of this clone. V gene TRBV7-2 combines with J gene TRBJ2-5; 9 nucleotides match TRBD1. Judging by the DNA end, TRBJ2-7 fits better; the J call may be wrong. The CDR3 totals 15 residues. Germline assignment: CDR1 SGHTA and CDR2 FQGNSA. CDR3 coding DNA: TGTGCCAGCAGCTTTGGGACAGGGAAAACCTACGAGCAGTACTTC. It specifies CASSFGTGKTYEQYF.

The genes are TRBV10-3 and TRBJ1-1, with TRBD1 identical over 8 bases. J was trimmed by 2 bases and V by 4 bases; bases with no gene match: 6. Germline CDR1 and CDR2: ENHRY and SYGVKD. The CDR3 loop spans 15 amino acids. The CDR3 reads CAISGTGSVNTEAFF. The DNA of the CDR3 is TGTGCCATCAGTGGGACAGGGTCGGTTAACACTGAAGCTTTCTTT.

The chain is built from TRBV29-1 and TRBJ1-1; D is unresolved. The CDR3 is 13 residues long. V was shortened by 6 bases and J by 2 bases, with 13 bases between the two germline ends. Germline V gene lookup returns CDR1 SQVTM and CDR2 ANQGSEA. CDR3 protein: CSVVRETNTEAFF. The DNA for the CDR3 is TGCAGCGTGGTCCGGGAAACCAACACTGAAGCTTTCTTT.

This chain joins TRBV11-3 and TRBJ2-1; the match to TRBD2 covers 10 bases. In germline, CDR1 is SGHNT, CDR2 YENEEA. CDR3 length equals 18 residues. Trimming at V came to 2 bases and at J to 10 bases, leaving 17 bases not matched to a gene. The CDR3 DNA sequence: TGTGCCAGCAGCTTAAATGTTCCATCTAGCGGGAGTCGCATCGAGCAGTTCTTC. Its protein is CASSLNVPSSGSRIEQFF.

The chain carries TRBV5-4 and TRBJ2-1, with TRBD2 matching 7 bases. Trimming removed 4 bases from V and 8 bases from J; junction bases left unmatched: 6. CDR3 length: 13 amino acids. In germline, CDR1 is SGHNT, CDR2 YYREEE (reference sequence). CDR3 nucleotide sequence: TGTGCCAGCAGCCGAAGACTAGCAGATGAGCAGTTCTTC. Its protein product is CASSRRLADEQFF.

V and J are TRBV9 and TRBJ2-2, with 9 bases lining up with TRBD2. The CDR3 extends over 15 amino acids. Germline V lookup: CDR1 SGDLS, CDR2 YYNGEE. V gave up 3 bases and J gave up 3 bases; unmatched junction bases: 3. In DNA, the CDR3 is TGTGCCAGCAGCGCTAGCGGGAAAGACACCGGGGAGCTGTTTTTT. Its translation is CASSASGKDTGELFF.

This clone was detected a few times. The CDR3, as DNA: TGTGCCAGCAGCGAGGGGACAGGCAAAAGCCGTGAAAAACTGTTTTTT. Translating gives CASSEGTGKSREKLFF. The rearrangement links TRBV5-5 to TRBJ1-4; 8 positions agree with TRBD1. V lost 4 bases to trimming and J lost 7 bases; unmatched junction nucleotides: 12. Germline V gene sequence: CDR1 SGHKS, CDR2 YYEKEE (reference sequence). The CDR3 sequence is 16 residues long.

In DNA, the CDR3 is TGTGCCAGTAGTAGCAGGGAGGTGAGTCAGCCCCAGCATTTT. This gives the protein CASSSREVSQPQHF. The V call is TRBV19, the J call TRBJ1-5, with a tentative D call TRBD1 (5 bases). The CDR3 totals 14 residues. Germline loops: CDR1 LNHDA, CDR2 SQIVND (reference sequence). V was trimmed by 4 bases and J by 6 bases, leaving 13 bases between them.

The chain has TRBV27 and TRBJ2-7; 11 bases map to TRBD2. This CDR3 spans 16 amino acids. Germline trimming cut 7 bases from V and 0 bases from J; bases unmatched to any gene: 8. Germline V lookup: CDR1 MNHEY, CDR2 SMNVEV (reference sequence). DNA for the CDR3: TGTGCCAGCAAGAGCCTAGCGGGAGGCCCCTCCTACGAGCAGTACTTC. Translation: CASKSLAGGPSYEQYF.

This clone occurred once. The chain uses TRBV6-5 and TRBJ2-7, with 9 nucleotides matching TRBD1. V gave up 9 bases and J gave up 9 bases; unmatched junction bases: 9. This CDR3 spans 12 amino acids. Germline V lookup: CDR1 MNHEY, CDR2 SVGAGI. The chain's CDR3 is CASRDRVYRQYF. CDR3 in DNA: TGTGCCAGTCGGGACAGGGTATATAGGCAGTACTTC.

This clone was observed once. The chain combines TRBV9 with TRBJ2-7, with D tentatively TRBD2 (5 bases). The V end was cut by 3 bases, the J end by 3 bases, with 16 bases between. The germline V gene encodes CDR1 SGDLS and CDR2 YYNGEE. The CDR3 contains 15 residues. CDR3 DNA sequence: TGTGCCAGCAGCGCGGGTATTCGGGAACTCTACGAGCAGTACTTC. This sequence encodes CASSAGIRELYEQYF. The variable domain in full, completed from reference TRBV9 and TRBJ2-7, reads DSGVTQTPKHLITATGQRVTLRCSPRSGDLSVYWYQQSLDQGLQFLIQYYNGEERAKGNILERFSAQQFPDLHSELNLSSLELGDSALYFCASSAGIRELYEQYFGPGTRLTVT.

This chain joins TRBV7-3 and TRBJ2-1; perhaps TRBD1 as D (6 bases). V gave up 0 bases and J gave up 14 bases, with 14 bases separating them. The CDR3 covers 13 residues. Germline assignment: CDR1 SGHTA and CDR2 FQGTGA. This chain's CDR3 is CASSLTQTGPKFF. CDR3 nucleotide sequence: TGTGCCAGCAGCTTAACTCAGACAGGACCTAAGTTCTTC.

V gene TRBV4-3 combines with J gene TRBJ2-2; tentatively, D is TRBD2 (6 bases). The CDR3 loop spans 16 amino acids. The germline V and J ends were trimmed by 4 bases and 4 bases, with 16 bases remaining between them. Germline lookup yields CDR1 LGHNA and CDR2 YSLEER. The CDR3 bases are TGCGCCAGCAGCCTCGTAACAGTGGGGGGCACCGGGGAGCTGTTTTTT. Translating gives CASSLVTVGGTGELFF.

The V and J genes are TRBV11-2 and TRBJ2-3; TRBD2 aligns across 10 bases. J lost 5 bases, V lost 7 bases, and 9 bases had no gene match. Germline V lookup: CDR1 SGHAT, CDR2 FQNNGV. CDR3 length equals 15 residues. The CDR3 nucleotides are TGTGCCAGCATCGGAAGGGGACTAGCGCTAGATACGCAGTATTTT. Its protein product is CASIGRGLALDTQYF.